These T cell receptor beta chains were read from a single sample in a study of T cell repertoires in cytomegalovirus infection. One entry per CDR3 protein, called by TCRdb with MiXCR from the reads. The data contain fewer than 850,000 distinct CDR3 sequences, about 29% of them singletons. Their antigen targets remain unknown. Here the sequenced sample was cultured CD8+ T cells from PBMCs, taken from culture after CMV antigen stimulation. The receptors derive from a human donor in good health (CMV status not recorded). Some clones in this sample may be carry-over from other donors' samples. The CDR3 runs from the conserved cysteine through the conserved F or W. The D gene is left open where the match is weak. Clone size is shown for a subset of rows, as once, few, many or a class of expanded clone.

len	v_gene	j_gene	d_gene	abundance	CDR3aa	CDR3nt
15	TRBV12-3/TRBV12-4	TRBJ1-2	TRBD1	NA	CASSTPGTGFGGYTF	TGTGCCAGCAGTACCCCCGGGACAGGCTTTGGAGGCTACACCTTC
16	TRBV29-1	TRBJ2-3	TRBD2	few	CSVEDILAGDTDTQYF	TGCAGCGTTGAAGACATACTAGCGGGGGACACAGATACGCAGTATTTT
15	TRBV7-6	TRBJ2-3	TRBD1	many	CASRKDRVGSDTQYF	TGTGCCAGCAGAAAGGACAGGGTTGGGTCAGATACGCAGTATTTT
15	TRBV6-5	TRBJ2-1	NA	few	CASSHPTGYNNEQFF	TGTGCCAGCAGTCACCCCACCGGATACAACAATGAGCAGTTCTTC
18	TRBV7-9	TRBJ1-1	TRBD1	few	CASSLQPGQAVGNTEAFF	TGTGCCAGCAGCCTCCAACCGGGACAGGCCGTTGGGAACACTGAAGCTTTCTTT
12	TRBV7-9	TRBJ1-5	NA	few	CASSREDQPQHF	TGTGCCAGCAGCCGGGAGGATCAGCCCCAGCATTTT
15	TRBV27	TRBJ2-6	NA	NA	CASSLGDAGANVLTF	TGTGCCAGCAGTTTAGGGGATGCTGGGGCCAACGTCCTGACTTTC
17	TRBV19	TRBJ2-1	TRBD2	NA	CASTTGLAGGSWDEQFF	TGTGCCAGTACCACGGGACTAGCGGGGGGGTCATGGGATGAGCAGTTCTTC
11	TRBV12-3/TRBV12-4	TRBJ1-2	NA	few	CASRSLQGYTF	TGTGCCAGCAGGAGTCTCCAAGGCTACACCTTC
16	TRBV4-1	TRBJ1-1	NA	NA	CASSQDGPAGNTEAFF	TGCGCCAGCAGCCAAGATGGTCCAGCAGGTAACACTGAAGCTTTCTTT
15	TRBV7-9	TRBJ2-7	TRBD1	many	CASGAADRGTYEQYF	TGTGCCAGCGGCGCCGCGGACAGGGGGACCTACGAGCAGTACTTC
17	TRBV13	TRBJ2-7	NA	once	CASSFRFSVSSSYEQYF	TGTGCCAGCAGCTTCCGGTTCTCGGTCTCGAGCTCCTACGAGCAGTACTTC
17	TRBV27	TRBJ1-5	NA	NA	CASSPLALQYSNQPQHF	TGTGCCAGCAGTCCACTAGCCTTGCAATATAGCAATCAGCCCCAGCATTTT
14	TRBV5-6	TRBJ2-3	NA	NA	CASSLLSATDTQYF	TGTGCCAGCAGCTTGTTGTCTGCTACAGATACGCAGTATTTT
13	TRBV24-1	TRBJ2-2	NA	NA	CATSGANTGELFF	TGTGCCACCAGTGGAGCTAACACCGGGGAGCTGTTTTTT
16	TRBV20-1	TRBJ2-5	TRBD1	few	CSARDDGSGGLETQYF	TGCAGTGCTAGAGATGACGGTTCAGGGGGATTAGAGACCCAGTACTTC
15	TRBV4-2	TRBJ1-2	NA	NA	CASSPNNLDKYGYTF	TGTGCCAGCAGCCCAAACAACTTGGACAAATATGGCTACACCTTC
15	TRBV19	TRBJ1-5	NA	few	CASSPWRDSNQPQHF	TGTGCCAGTAGTCCTTGGCGAGATAGCAATCAGCCCCAGCATTTT
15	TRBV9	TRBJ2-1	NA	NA	CASSVEQGGNNEQFF	TGTGCCAGCAGCGTAGAACAGGGTGGGAACAATGAGCAGTTCTTC